These T cell receptor beta chains were read from a single sample in a study of identical twins. A single record per CDR3 protein comes from TCRdb applying MiXCR to the 5' RACE reads. The sample has roughly 250,000 distinct CDR3 sequences, 5.5% to 7% seen once; the top ten hold approximately 3.7%. The same sample was also studied in work on yellow fever vaccine responses in identical twins.

Sequenced sample: memory (CD45RO+) T cells sorted from blood. The receptors come from a woman between 18 and 29 years old in good health. CDR3s include the opening cysteine and the closing phenylalanine or tryptophan. D genes are given only for firm matches. Where a row states a size, it is once, few, many or the class of an expanded clone; other rows omit it.

>TRBJ1-4|-|TRBD1|TRBV27
CASSFQGGKLFF
TGTGCCAGCAGTTTCCAGGGGGGAAAACTGTTTTTT
>TRBJ1-3|few|-|TRBV28
CASSLSATSGNTIYF
TGTGCCAGCAGTTTATCGGCGACCTCTGGAAACACCATATATTTT
>TRBJ2-5|few|-|TRBV2
CASSNGDRSQETQYF
TGTGCCAGCAGTAATGGAGACAGATCCCAAGAGACCCAGTACTTC
>TRBJ2-1|few|TRBD2|TRBV28
CASTPAGGSYNEQFF
TGTGCCAGCACACCCGCGGGAGGCTCCTACAATGAGCAGTTCTTC
>TRBJ2-7|-|TRBD2|TRBV25-1
CASSDSSGRATSYEQYF
TGTGCCAGCAGTGATTCAAGCGGGAGGGCTACGAGCTACGAGCAGTACTTC
>TRBJ2-3|few|TRBD2|TRBV6-2/TRBV6-3
CASSYSTTAGGPTDTQYF
TGTGCCAGCAGTTACTCGACAACGGCGGGGGGGCCCACAGATACGCAGTATTTT
>TRBJ2-7|many|-|TRBV7-2
CASSFSHEQYF
TGTGCCAGCAGCTTTTCCCACGAGCAGTACTTC
>TRBJ1-1|many|-|TRBV5-5
CASSSDTLNTEAFF
TGTGCCAGCAGCTCGGACACCCTGAACACTGAAGCTTTCTTT
>TRBJ2-7|few|-|TRBV20-1
CSARDLGGSNYEQYF
TGCAGTGCTAGAGATTTGGGGGGTTCTAACTACGAGCAGTACTTC
>TRBJ1-2|-|TRBD1|TRBV20-1
CSARITGGPNYGYTF
TGCAGTGCTAGAATCACAGGGGGACCTAACTATGGCTACACCTTC
>TRBJ2-2|many|-|TRBV15
CATSREGADTGELFF
TGTGCCACCAGCAGAGAAGGGGCGGACACCGGGGAGCTGTTTTTT
>TRBJ1-2|-|-|TRBV28
CASSPSTVGYTF
TGTGCCAGCAGCCCGTCTACAGTAGGCTACACCTTC
>TRBJ2-5|many|-|TRBV28
CASSSTQETQYF
TGTGCCAGCAGTTCGACCCAAGAGACCCAGTACTTC
>TRBJ2-5|-|-|TRBV7-6
CASSFVPGMGETQYF
TGTGCCAGCAGCTTTGTCCCCGGGATGGGGGAGACCCAGTACTTC
>TRBJ2-5|many|-|TRBV14
CASSQGHGETQYF
TGTGCCAGCAGCCAAGGTCACGGAGAGACCCAGTACTTC
>TRBJ2-1|-|-|TRBV11-3
CASSFSSWEQFF
TGTGCCAGCAGTTTCTCGAGCTGGGAGCAGTTCTTC
>TRBJ2-1|many|TRBD2|TRBV11-2
CASSLTSSNEQFF
TGTGCCAGCAGCTTGACTAGCTCGAATGAGCAGTTCTTC
>TRBJ2-4|many|-|TRBV20-1
CSATPPGVKNIQYF
TGCAGTGCTACCCCCCCGGGGGTCAAAAACATTCAGTACTTC
>TRBJ2-3|-|-|TRBV6-5
CASSYSMAAGRTDTQYF
TGTGCCAGCAGTTACTCGATGGCGGCGGGGCGCACAGATACGCAGTATTTT
>TRBJ2-5|-|-|TRBV25-1
CASTKRESEETQYF
TGTGCCAGCACCAAGAGGGAGTCAGAAGAGACCCAGTACTTC
>TRBJ2-6|few|-|TRBV5-1
CASSLVDRIDNVLTF
TGCGCCAGCAGCTTGGTCGACAGGATCGACAACGTCCTGACTTTC
>TRBJ2-1|many|TRBD1|TRBV10-3
CAISERDRGQNEQFF
TGTGCCATCAGTGAGCGGGACAGGGGACAAAATGAGCAGTTCTTC
>TRBJ2-1|-|TRBD2|TRBV28
CASSLYASGSYNEQFF
TGTGCCAGCAGTTTATATGCTAGCGGCTCCTACAATGAGCAGTTCTTC
>TRBJ2-7|few|-|TRBV7-2
CASSSTGVINEQYF
TGTGCCAGCAGCTCAACGGGAGTTATCAACGAGCAGTACTTC
>TRBJ1-1|many|TRBD1|TRBV5-1
CASSGTGGAGTEAFF
TGCGCCAGCAGCGGAACAGGGGGCGCGGGCACTGAAGCTTTCTTT
>TRBJ2-5|-|-|TRBV7-6
CASSFTGETQYF
TGTGCCAGCAGCTTCACAGGGGAGACCCAGTACTTC
>TRBJ2-1|-|-|TRBV20-1
CSARRGGGEDNEQFF
TGCAGTGCCCGCAGGGGAGGGGGCGAAGACAATGAGCAGTTCTTC
>TRBJ2-2|few|TRBD1|TRBV7-9
CASSQPTGVGTGELFF
TGTGCCAGCAGCCAACCAACAGGGGTAGGGACCGGGGAGCTGTTTTTT
>TRBJ2-5|few|-|TRBV14
CASSRYGTYEETQYF
TGTGCCAGCAGCCGGTACGGGACATATGAAGAGACCCAGTACTTC
>TRBJ1-1|few|-|TRBV7-8
CASSSRRGRTEAFF
TGTGCCAGCAGCTCCCGGCGGGGGAGAACTGAAGCTTTCTTT
>TRBJ2-7|-|-|TRBV11-2
CASSSLRNRTNSYEQYF
TGTGCCAGCAGCTCCCTTCGTAACAGGACGAACTCCTACGAGCAGTACTTC
>TRBJ2-5|-|TRBD2|TRBV9
CASSLSGGSLLETQYF
TGTGCCAGCAGCCTTAGCGGGGGCTCCCTCTTGGAGACCCAGTACTTC
>TRBJ2-1|many|TRBD2|TRBV29-1
CSVEILAGSQQFF
TGCAGCGTTGAAATACTAGCGGGATCGCAGCAGTTCTTC
>TRBJ2-7|-|-|TRBV4-2
CASSQDQGREQYF
TGTGCCAGCAGCCAAGATCAAGGGAGGGAGCAGTACTTC
>TRBJ1-4|many|-|TRBV20-1
CSARRSGATNEKLFF
TGCAGTGCTAGACGGTCCGGGGCAACTAATGAAAAACTGTTTTTT
>TRBJ2-1|many|TRBD1|TRBV5-1
CASSAGTGGYNEQFF
TGCGCCAGCAGCGCGGGGACAGGGGGCTATAATGAGCAGTTCTTC
>TRBJ2-4|few|-|TRBV2
CASSLEGGMDKNIQYF
TGTGCCAGCAGTCTAGAGGGAGGTATGGACAAAAACATTCAGTACTTC
>TRBJ1-4|many|-|TRBV7-8
CASSLELKKLFF
TGTGCCAGCAGCTTAGAGCTTAAAAAACTGTTTTTT
>TRBJ2-1|many|-|TRBV20-1
CSADGTPNEQFF
TGCAGTGCCGACGGGACCCCCAATGAGCAGTTCTTC